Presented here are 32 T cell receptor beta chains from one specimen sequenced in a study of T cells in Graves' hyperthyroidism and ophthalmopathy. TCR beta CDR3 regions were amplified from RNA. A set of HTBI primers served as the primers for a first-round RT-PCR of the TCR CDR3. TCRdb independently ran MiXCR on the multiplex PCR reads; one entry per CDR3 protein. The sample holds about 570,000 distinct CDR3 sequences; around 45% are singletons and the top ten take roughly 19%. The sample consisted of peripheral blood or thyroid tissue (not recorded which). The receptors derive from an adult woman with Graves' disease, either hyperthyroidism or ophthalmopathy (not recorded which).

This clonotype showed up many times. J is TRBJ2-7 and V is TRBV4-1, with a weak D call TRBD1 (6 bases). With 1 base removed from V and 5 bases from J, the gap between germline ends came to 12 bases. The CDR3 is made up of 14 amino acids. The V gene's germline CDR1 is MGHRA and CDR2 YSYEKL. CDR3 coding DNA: TGCGCCAGCAGCCAAGTGAGGGGGACCCACGAGCAGTACTTC. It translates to CASSQVRGTHEQYF.

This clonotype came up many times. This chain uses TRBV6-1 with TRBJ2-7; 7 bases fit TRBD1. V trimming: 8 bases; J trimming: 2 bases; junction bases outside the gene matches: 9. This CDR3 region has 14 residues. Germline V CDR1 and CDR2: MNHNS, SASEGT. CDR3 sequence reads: CASHRGQNTYEQYF. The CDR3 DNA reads TGTGCCAGCCATAGGGGACAGAATACCTACGAGCAGTACTTC.

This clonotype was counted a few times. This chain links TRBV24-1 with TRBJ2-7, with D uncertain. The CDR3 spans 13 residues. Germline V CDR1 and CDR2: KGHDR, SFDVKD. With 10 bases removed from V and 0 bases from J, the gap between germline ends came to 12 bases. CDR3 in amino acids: CATSRSSSYEQYF. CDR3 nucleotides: TGTGCCACGTCGCGGTCTAGCTCCTACGAGCAGTACTTC.

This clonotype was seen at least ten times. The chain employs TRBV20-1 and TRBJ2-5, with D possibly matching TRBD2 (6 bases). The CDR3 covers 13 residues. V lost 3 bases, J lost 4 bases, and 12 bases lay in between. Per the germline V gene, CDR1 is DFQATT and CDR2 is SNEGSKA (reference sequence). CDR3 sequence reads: CSARGGRAETQYF. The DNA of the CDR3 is TGCAGTGCTAGGGGGGGAAGGGCAGAGACCCAGTACTTC.

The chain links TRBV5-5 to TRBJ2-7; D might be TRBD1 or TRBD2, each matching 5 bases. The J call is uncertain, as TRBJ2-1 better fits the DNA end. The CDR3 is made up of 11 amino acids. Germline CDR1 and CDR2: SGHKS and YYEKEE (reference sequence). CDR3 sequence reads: CASSFGTGQFF. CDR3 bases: TGTGCCAGCAGCTTCGGGACGGGGCAGTTCTTC.

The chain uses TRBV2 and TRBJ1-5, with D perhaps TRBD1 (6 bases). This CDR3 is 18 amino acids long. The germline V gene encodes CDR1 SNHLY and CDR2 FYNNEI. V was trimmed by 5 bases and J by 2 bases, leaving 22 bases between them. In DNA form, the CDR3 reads TGTGCCAGCAGTACCTTTCGAGGGGGGGCCGTGCGCAATCAGCCCCAGCATTTT. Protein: CASSTFRGGAVRNQPQHF.

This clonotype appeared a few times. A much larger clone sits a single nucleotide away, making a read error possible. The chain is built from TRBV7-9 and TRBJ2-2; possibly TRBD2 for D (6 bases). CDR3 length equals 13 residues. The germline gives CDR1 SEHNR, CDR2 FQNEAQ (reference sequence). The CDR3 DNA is TGTGCCAGCAGCTCAAGGTTCGGCGGGAAGCTGTTTTTT. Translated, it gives CASSSRFGGKLFF. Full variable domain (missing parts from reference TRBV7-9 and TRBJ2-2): DTGVSQNPRHKITKRGQNVTFRCDPISEHNRLYWYRQTLGQGPEFLTYFQNEAQLEKSRLLSDRFSAERPKGSFSTLEIQRTEQGDSAMYLCASSSRFGGKLFFGEGSRLTVL.

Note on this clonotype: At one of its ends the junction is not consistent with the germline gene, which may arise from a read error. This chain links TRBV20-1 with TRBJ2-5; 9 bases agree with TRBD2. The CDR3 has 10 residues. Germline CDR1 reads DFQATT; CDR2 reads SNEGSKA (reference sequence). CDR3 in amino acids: CSARIEAGGF. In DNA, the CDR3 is TGCAGTGCGAGAATAGAAGCGGGAGGCTTC.

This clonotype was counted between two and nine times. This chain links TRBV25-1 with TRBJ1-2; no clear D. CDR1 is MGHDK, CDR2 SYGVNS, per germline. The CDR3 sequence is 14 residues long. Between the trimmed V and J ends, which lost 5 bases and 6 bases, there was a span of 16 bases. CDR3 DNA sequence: TGTGCCAGCAGTCGGGGTTCCTACTATGATGGCTACACCTTC. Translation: CASSRGSYYDGYTF.

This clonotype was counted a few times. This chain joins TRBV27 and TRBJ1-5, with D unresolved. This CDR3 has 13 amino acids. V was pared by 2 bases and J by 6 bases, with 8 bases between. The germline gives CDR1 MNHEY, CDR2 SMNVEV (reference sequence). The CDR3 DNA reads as TGTGCCAGCAGTTTAAATGCGGGTCAGCCCCAGCATTTT. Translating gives CASSLNAGQPQHF.

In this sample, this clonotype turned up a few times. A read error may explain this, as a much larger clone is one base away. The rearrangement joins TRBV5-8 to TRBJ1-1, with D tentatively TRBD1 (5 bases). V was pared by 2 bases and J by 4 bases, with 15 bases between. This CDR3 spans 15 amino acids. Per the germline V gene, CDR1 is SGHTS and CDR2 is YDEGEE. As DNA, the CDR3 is TGTGCCAGCAGCTTCGAGACAGTCTTCCTCACTGAAGCTTTCTTT. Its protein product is CASSFETVFLTEAFF.

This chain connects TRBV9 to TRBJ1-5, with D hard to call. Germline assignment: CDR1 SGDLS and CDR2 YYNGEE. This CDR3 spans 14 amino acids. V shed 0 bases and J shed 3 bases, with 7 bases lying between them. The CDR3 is CASSVGLVNQPQHF. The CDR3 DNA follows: TGTGCCAGCAGCGTAGGGCTCGTCAATCAGCCCCAGCATTTT.

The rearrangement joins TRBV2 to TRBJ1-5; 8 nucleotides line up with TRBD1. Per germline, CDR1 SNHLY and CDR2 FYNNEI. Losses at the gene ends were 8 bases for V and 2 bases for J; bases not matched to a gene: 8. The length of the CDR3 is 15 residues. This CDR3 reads CASRDRFPGNQPQHF. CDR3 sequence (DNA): TGTGCCAGCCGGGACAGGTTTCCTGGCAATCAGCCCCAGCATTTT.

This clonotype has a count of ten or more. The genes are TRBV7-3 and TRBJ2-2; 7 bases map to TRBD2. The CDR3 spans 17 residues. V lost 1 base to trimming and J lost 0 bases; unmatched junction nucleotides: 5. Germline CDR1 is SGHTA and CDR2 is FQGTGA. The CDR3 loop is CASSLRGGLANTGELFF. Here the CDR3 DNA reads TGTGCCAGCAGCTTAAGGGGCGGACTAGCGAACACCGGGGAGCTGTTTTTT.

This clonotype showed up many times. CDR3 sequence: CATRPNRGVGETQYF. The CDR3, as DNA: TGTGCCACCAGACCTAACAGGGGCGTGGGAGAGACCCAGTACTTC. This chain links TRBV24-1 with TRBJ2-5; 7 bases are shared with TRBD1. CDR3 length: 15 amino acids. CDR1 KGHDR and CDR2 SFDVKD come from the germline V gene. J lost 4 bases, V lost 7 bases, and 11 bases had no gene match.

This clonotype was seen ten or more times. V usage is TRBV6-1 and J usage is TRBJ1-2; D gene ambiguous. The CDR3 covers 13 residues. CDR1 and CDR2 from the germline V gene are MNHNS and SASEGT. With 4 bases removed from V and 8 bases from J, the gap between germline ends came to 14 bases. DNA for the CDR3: TGTGCCAGCAGTGTAACAGTCCTGCGGGGCTACACCTTC. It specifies CASSVTVLRGYTF.

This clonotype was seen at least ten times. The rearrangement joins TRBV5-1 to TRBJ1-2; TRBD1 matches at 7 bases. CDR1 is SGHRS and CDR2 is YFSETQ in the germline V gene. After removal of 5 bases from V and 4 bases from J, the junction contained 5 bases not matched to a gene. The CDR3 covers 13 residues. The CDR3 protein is CASRPTGVYGYTF. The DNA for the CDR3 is TGCGCCAGCAGGCCAACAGGGGTCTATGGCTACACCTTC.

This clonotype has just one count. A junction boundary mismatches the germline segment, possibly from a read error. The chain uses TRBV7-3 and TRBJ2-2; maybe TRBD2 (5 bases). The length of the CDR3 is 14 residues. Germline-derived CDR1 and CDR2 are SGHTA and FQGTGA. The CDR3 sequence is CASSLGRNTGELSW. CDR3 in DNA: TGTGCCAGCAGCTTAGGGCGGAACACCGGGGAGCTGTCTTGG.

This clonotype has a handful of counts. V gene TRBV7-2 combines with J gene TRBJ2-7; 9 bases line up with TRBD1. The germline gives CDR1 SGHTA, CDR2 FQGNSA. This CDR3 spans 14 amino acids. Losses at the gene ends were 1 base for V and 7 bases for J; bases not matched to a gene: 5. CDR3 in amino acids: CASSLGGQGGEQYF. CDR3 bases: TGTGCCAGCAGCTTAGGGGGACAGGGAGGGGAGCAGTACTTC.

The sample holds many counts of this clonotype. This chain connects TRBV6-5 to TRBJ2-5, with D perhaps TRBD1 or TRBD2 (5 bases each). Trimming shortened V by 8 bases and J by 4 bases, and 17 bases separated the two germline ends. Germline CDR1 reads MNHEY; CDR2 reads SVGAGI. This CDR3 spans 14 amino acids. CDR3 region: CASSGQGWGETQYF. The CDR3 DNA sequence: TGTGCCAGCTCGGGGCAGGGATGGGGAGAGACCCAGTACTTC.

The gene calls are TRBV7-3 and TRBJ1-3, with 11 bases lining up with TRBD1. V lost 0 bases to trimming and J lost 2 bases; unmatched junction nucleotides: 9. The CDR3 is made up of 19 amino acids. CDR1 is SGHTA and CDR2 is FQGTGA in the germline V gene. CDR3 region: CASSLTWTGGLIAGNTIYF. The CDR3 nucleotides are TGTGCCAGCAGCTTAACCTGGACAGGGGGCCTAATAGCTGGAAACACCATATATTTT.

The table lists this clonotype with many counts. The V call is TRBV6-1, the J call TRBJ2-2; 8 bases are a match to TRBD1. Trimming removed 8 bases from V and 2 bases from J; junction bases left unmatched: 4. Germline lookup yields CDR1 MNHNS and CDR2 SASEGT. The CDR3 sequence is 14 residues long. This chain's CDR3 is CASLRGLNTGELFF. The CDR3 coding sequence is TGTGCCAGCCTCAGGGGGCTAAACACCGGGGAGCTGTTTTTT.

CDR3 bases: TGTGCCAGCTCACCCAGATTTGCTTACACTGAAGCTTTCTTT. It yields the protein CASSPRFAYTEAFF. This sequence joins TRBV18 and TRBJ1-1; D is ambiguous. The CDR3 length is 14 residues. The V and J ends lost 3 bases and 3 bases respectively, with 11 bases between them. Germline CDR1 is KGHSH and CDR2 is LQKENI.

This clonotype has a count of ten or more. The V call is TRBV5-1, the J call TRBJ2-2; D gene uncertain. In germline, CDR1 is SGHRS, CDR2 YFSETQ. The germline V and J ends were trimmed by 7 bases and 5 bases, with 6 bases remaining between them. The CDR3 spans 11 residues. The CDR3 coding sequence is TGCGCCAGCTTCGGAACCGGGGAGCTGTTTTTT. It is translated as CASFGTGELFF.

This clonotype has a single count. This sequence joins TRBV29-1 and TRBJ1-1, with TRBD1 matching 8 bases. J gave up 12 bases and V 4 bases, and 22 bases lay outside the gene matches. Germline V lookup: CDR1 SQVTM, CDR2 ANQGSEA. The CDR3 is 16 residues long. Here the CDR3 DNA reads TGCAGCGTTGCGGGACAGGCCTCTGGGGCCAACGTCCTGACTTTCTTT. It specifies CSVAGQASGANVLTFF.

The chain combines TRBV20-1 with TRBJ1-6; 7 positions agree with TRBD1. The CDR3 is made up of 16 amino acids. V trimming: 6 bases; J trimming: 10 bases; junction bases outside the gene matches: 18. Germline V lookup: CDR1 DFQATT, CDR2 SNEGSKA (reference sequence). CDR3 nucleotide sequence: TGCAGTGCCAGCAGCCGCGGACAGGCTGGAGGATCACCCCTCCACTTT. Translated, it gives CSASSRGQAGGSPLHF.

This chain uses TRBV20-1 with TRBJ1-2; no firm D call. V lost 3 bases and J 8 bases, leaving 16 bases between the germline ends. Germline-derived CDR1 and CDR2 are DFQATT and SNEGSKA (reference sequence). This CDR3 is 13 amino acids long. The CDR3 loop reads CSARREGHAGYTF. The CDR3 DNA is TGCAGTGCTAGGCGGGAGGGTCATGCGGGCTACACCTTC.

The CDR3 bases are TGTGCCAGCAGGGACAGGGAGGTATCGGGTGAAAAACTGTTTTTT. This codes for CASRDREVSGEKLFF. V is TRBV12-3 or TRBV12-4 and J is TRBJ1-4; 8 nucleotides line up with TRBD1. The CDR3 is 15 amino acids. The trim removed 6 bases at V and 7 bases at J, leaving 10 bases unmatched.

As DNA, the CDR3 is TGTGCCAGCAGTCTGACTAGCGGGAGGGCGGTAGGAGAGACCCAGTACTTC. It translates to CASSLTSGRAVGETQYF. This chain uses TRBV28 with TRBJ2-5, with TRBD2 matching 14 bases. V lost 5 bases, J lost 4 bases, and 9 bases stayed unmatched. In germline, CDR1 is MDHEN, CDR2 SYDVKM. The CDR3 extends over 17 amino acids.

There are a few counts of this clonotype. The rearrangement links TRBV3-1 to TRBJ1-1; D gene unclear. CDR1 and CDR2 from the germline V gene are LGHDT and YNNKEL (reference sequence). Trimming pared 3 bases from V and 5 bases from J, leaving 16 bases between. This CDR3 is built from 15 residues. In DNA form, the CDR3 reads TGTGCCAGCAGCCACCCCCGGGAAGGGAGGACTGAAGCTTTCTTT. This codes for CASSHPREGRTEAFF.

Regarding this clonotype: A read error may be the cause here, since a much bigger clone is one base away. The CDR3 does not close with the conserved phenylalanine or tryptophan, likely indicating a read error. The chain's CDR3 is CASSLEGLLQETQYL. In nucleotides, the CDR3 is TGCGCCAGCAGCTTGGAGGGACTACTCCAAGAGACCCAGTACCTC. The gene calls are TRBV5-1 and TRBJ2-5, with TRBD2 matching over 7 bases. Trimming took 0 bases from V and 1 from J; bases not matched to a gene: 3. This CDR3 has 15 residues. Looked up from germline, CDR1 is SGHRS and CDR2 is YFSETQ.

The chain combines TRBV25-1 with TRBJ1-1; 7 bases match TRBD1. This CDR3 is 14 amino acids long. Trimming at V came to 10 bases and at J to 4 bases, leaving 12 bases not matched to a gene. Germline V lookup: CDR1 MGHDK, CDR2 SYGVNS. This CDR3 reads CATSGQWKGTEAFF. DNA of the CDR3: TGTGCCACCTCGGGACAGTGGAAGGGCACTGAAGCTTTCTTT.